A selection of T cell receptor beta chains follows, all from one sample in a study of beta chain features in type 1 diabetes. The table came from immunoSEQ multiplex PCR; TCRdb's copy has only in-frame clones and leaves some out. This sample has about 15,000 clones; roughly 70% occur once, and the top ten carry roughly 0.77%. Sequencing was performed on stem cell memory CD4+ T cells from blood. These receptors were obtained from a man under 40 with type 1 diabetes. CDR3s include the opening cysteine and the closing phenylalanine or tryptophan. The D gene is left open where the match is weak. The listing skips clone size in some rows; elsewhere it reads once, few, many or a size class.

TRBJ2-1,14,NA,NA,TRBV5-1,CASSLQGTYNEQFF,TGCGCCAGCAGCTTACAGGGAACCTACAATGAGCAGTTCTTC
TRBJ1-1,12,NA,NA,TRBV28,CASSLLPAEAFF,TGTGCCAGCAGCCTACTGCCTGCTGAAGCTTTCTTT
TRBJ1-6,13,NA,NA,TRBV30,CAWHPGHPSPLHF,TGTGCCTGGCACCCGGGACACCCTTCACCCCTCCACTTT
TRBJ2-3,14,TRBD1,NA,TRBV2,CASSRDRASDTQYF,TGTGCCAGCAGTAGGGACAGGGCCTCAGATACGCAGTATTTT
TRBJ2-5,15,TRBD2,NA,TRBV5-1,CASSSGTSEAETQYF,TGCGCCAGCAGCTCCGGGACTAGCGAGGCAGAGACCCAGTACTTC
TRBJ1-4,14,NA,NA,TRBV11-2,CASSLGPSNEKLFF,TGTGCCAGCAGCTTAGGGCCTTCTAATGAAAAACTGTTTTTT
TRBJ1-1,10,NA,NA,TRBV2,CASSDPKAFF,TGTGCCAGCAGTGATCCCAAAGCTTTCTTT
TRBJ2-5,15,TRBD2,NA,TRBV5-1,CASSLVLAGIETQYF,TGCGCCAGCAGCTTAGTACTAGCGGGGATAGAGACCCAGTACTTC
TRBJ2-7,18,TRBD2,NA,TRBV5-4,CASSSSGGHYRHSYEQYF,TGTGCCAGCAGCTCGAGCGGGGGCCATTATCGCCATTCCTACGAGCAGTACTTC
TRBJ2-3,17,TRBD2,NA,TRBV19,CASSSGTSGGDTDTQYF,TGTGCCAGTAGTTCAGGGACTAGCGGGGGGGACACAGATACGCAGTATTTT
TRBJ2-1,12,TRBD1,few,TRBV7-9,CASSSGGSEQFF,TGTGCCAGCAGCTCAGGGGGCAGTGAGCAGTTCTTC
TRBJ2-7,13,TRBD1,few,TRBV28,CASRPRGPREQYF,TGTGCCAGCAGGCCCAGGGGGCCCCGGGAGCAGTACTTC
TRBJ1-2,13,NA,NA,TRBV28,CASSFQSNYGYTF,TGTGCCAGCAGTTTTCAGTCTAACTATGGCTACACCTTC
TRBJ2-3,14,TRBD2,NA,TRBV28,CASSLGTNDDTQYF,TGTGCCAGCAGTTTGGGGACTAACGACGATACGCAGTATTTT
TRBJ2-1,18,TRBD2,once,TRBV18,CASSPLASGGPSYNEQFF,TGTGCCAGCTCACCCCTGGCTAGCGGGGGACCTTCCTACAATGAGCAGTTCTTC
TRBJ1-1,15,NA,NA,TRBV5-7,CASSFGRQENTEAFF,TGTGCCAGCAGCTTTGGCCGCCAGGAGAACACTGAAGCTTTCTTT
TRBJ2-1,15,NA,few,TRBV7-9,CASSPAMGQYNEQFF,TGTGCCAGCAGCCCCGCGATGGGCCAATACAATGAGCAGTTCTTC
TRBJ1-5,13,NA,NA,TRBV7-9,CASFLGGVITQHF,TGTGCCAGTTTCCTAGGGGGGGTTATAACCCAGCATTTT
TRBJ2-3,14,TRBD1,NA,TRBV29-1,CSVPGQGASDTQYF,TGCAGCGTCCCGGGACAGGGGGCGTCAGATACGCAGTATTTT
TRBJ1-5,14,NA,few,TRBV2,CASSVENSNQPQHF,TGTGCCAGCAGTGTAGAAAATAGCAATCAGCCCCAGCATTTT
TRBJ1-5,13,NA,NA,TRBV7-2,CASSSGSNQPQHF,TGTGCCAGCAGTTCAGGTAGCAATCAGCCCCAGCATTTT
TRBJ2-5,15,NA,NA,TRBV7-9,CASSLGRGTQETQYF,TGTGCCAGCAGCTTAGGACGGGGAACCCAAGAGACCCAGTACTTC
TRBJ2-5,15,TRBD2,NA,TRBV2,CASSVSGTSRETQYF,TGTGCCAGCAGTGTTTCTGGGACTAGTCGGGAGACCCAGTACTTC
TRBJ2-3,13,NA,once,TRBV7-7,CASSARVVDTQYF,TGTGCTAGCAGCGCCCGGGTCGTAGATACGCAGTATTTT
TRBJ1-5,13,NA,NA,TRBV29-1,CSVGWAPDQPQHF,TGCAGCGTTGGCTGGGCTCCGGATCAGCCCCAGCATTTT
TRBJ2-5,15,TRBD2,once,TRBV2,CASAPAGGPGETQYF,TGTGCCAGCGCCCCAGCGGGGGGCCCTGGAGAGACCCAGTACTTC
TRBJ1-5,14,NA,NA,TRBV18,CASSPRGGDQPQHF,TGTGCCAGCTCACCCCGGGGGGGAGATCAGCCCCAGCATTTT
TRBJ1-5,14,NA,NA,TRBV28,CASSTQGGRQPQHF,TGTGCCAGCAGCACCCAGGGTGGGCGGCAGCCCCAGCATTTT
TRBJ2-5,13,NA,few,TRBV6-6,CASSSTVEETQYF,TGTGCCAGCAGTTCGACAGTTGAAGAGACCCAGTACTTC
TRBJ2-5,16,TRBD1,NA,TRBV7-9,CASSLEGGGWIETQYF,TGTGCCAGCAGCTTAGAAGGGGGCGGTTGGATAGAGACCCAGTACTTC
TRBJ2-4,12,NA,NA,TRBV5-4,CASSFNGNIQYF,TGTGCCAGCAGCTTTAACGGAAACATTCAGTACTTC
TRBJ2-3,17,TRBD2,NA,TRBV19,CASSTPTSGSSTDTQYF,TGTGCCAGTAGTACCCCCACTAGCGGCTCTAGCACAGATACGCAGTATTTT
TRBJ2-3,13,TRBD2,few,TRBV6-5,CATKTGGGDTQYF,TGTGCCACCAAAACGGGAGGGGGGGATACGCAGTATTTT
TRBJ1-5,16,NA,NA,TRBV2,CASAGGTGPGNQPQHF,TGTGCCAGCGCAGGCGGGACGGGGCCAGGGAATCAGCCCCAGCATTTT
TRBJ2-3,20,TRBD2,few,TRBV7-3,CASSFHFGLAGPSGTDTQYF,TGTGCCAGCAGCTTCCACTTTGGACTAGCGGGCCCTTCGGGGACAGATACGCAGTATTTT
TRBJ2-5,13,TRBD2,NA,TRBV28,CASRAGGQETQYF,TGTGCCAGCAGAGCGGGGGGCCAAGAGACCCAGTACTTC
TRBJ2-7,11,NA,NA,TRBV5-4,CASSLAGAQYF,TGTGCCAGCAGCTTGGCGGGAGCGCAGTACTTC
TRBJ1-4,15,NA,NA,TRBV4-2,CASSQVSGRGEKLFF,TGTGCCAGCAGCCAAGTATCAGGGAGGGGTGAAAAACTGTTTTTT
TRBJ2-5,16,TRBD1,NA,TRBV9,CASSKTGGQGKETQYF,TGTGCCAGCAGCAAAACGGGGGGACAGGGGAAAGAGACCCAGTACTTC
TRBJ2-2,14,NA,NA,TRBV7-3,CASSRRSDTGELFF,TGTGCCAGCAGCAGACGGAGCGACACCGGGGAGCTGTTTTTT
TRBJ2-5,15,NA,NA,TRBV5-6,CASSLWSRGGETQYF,TGTGCCAGCAGCTTGTGGTCCAGGGGCGGAGAGACCCAGTACTTC
TRBJ2-1,15,TRBD2,NA,TRBV10-3,CAIGGSGDIYNEQFF,TGTGCCATCGGTGGTAGCGGGGATATCTACAATGAGCAGTTCTTC
TRBJ2-7,13,NA,NA,TRBV2,CASSSPGSYEQYF,TGTGCCAGCAGCAGTCCAGGATCCTACGAGCAGTACTTC
TRBJ2-7,15,TRBD1,NA,TRBV6-5,CASSYRQGQAYEQYF,TGTGCCAGCAGTTACCGACAGGGGCAGGCCTACGAGCAGTACTTC
TRBJ1-4,15,TRBD1,NA,TRBV19,CASTRQGAGNEKLFF,TGTGCCAGTACCCGACAGGGGGCAGGAAATGAAAAACTGTTTTTT
TRBJ2-5,14,NA,NA,TRBV6-5,CASSYWDNKETQYF,TGTGCCAGCAGTTATTGGGACAACAAAGAGACCCAGTACTTC
TRBJ2-7,15,TRBD1,NA,TRBV28,CASSLGGQENYEQYF,TGTGCCAGCAGTTTAGGAGGACAGGAAAACTACGAGCAGTACTTC
TRBJ2-1,15,NA,few,TRBV18,CASSPGTGSQAEQFF,TGTGCCAGCTCACCAGGCACAGGGAGCCAAGCCGAGCAGTTCTTC
TRBJ1-2,13,NA,few,TRBV7-9,CASSPEPRYGYTF,TGTGCCAGCAGCCCTGAGCCCCGATATGGCTACACCTTC
TRBJ2-1,14,NA,NA,TRBV7-3,CASSPDPARPEQFF,TGTGCCAGCAGCCCCGACCCTGCGCGGCCTGAGCAGTTCTTC
TRBJ2-7,14,TRBD1,NA,TRBV10-3,CAISGWTGGREQYF,TGTGCCATCAGTGGCTGGACAGGGGGCCGCGAGCAGTACTTC
TRBJ2-7,15,NA,once,TRBV7-3,CASSLRAGIDYEQYF,TGTGCCAGCAGCTTAAGGGCAGGGATCGACTACGAGCAGTACTTC
TRBJ2-3,17,TRBD2,NA,TRBV7-9,CASSPQLAGAYTDTQYF,TGTGCCAGCAGCCCGCAACTAGCGGGGGCATACACAGATACGCAGTATTTT
TRBJ2-5,13,TRBD2,NA,TRBV6-6,CASSSETSGTQYF,TGTGCCAGCAGTTCCGAGACTAGCGGGACCCAGTACTTC
TRBJ1-1,14,NA,NA,TRBV19,CASITPFGDTEAFF,TGTGCCAGTATAACGCCATTCGGAGACACTGAAGCTTTCTTT
TRBJ2-3,16,TRBD1,NA,TRBV25-1,CASSEWTGTSTDTQYF,TGTGCCAGCAGTGAATGGACAGGGACTAGCACAGATACGCAGTATTTT
TRBJ2-7,15,TRBD1,once,TRBV14,CASSQVKGAKNEQYF,TGTGCCAGCAGCCAAGTAAAGGGGGCGAAGAACGAGCAGTACTTC
TRBJ2-1,15,NA,NA,TRBV5-1,CASSLEQGGKNEQFF,TGCGCCAGCAGCTTGGAGCAGGGCGGAAAAAATGAGCAGTTCTTC